This is a list of T cell receptor beta chains from one sample in a study of T cells in Graves' hyperthyroidism and ophthalmopathy. Each CDR3 protein is one row after TCRdb ran MiXCR on the multiplex PCR reads. The table lists a few hundred thousand distinct CDR3 sequences, approximately 13% of them singletons. Sequencing was done on a sample of blood. The receptors derive from a woman aged 18-29 years with Graves' hyperthyroidism. The CDR3 runs from the conserved cysteine through the conserved F or W. Fields, in order: J gene, D gene, clone size, V gene, CDR3 DNA, CDR3 protein. D genes are given only for firm matches. A clone size is listed for some rows: how often the clone was seen (once, few, many), or a class if it is expanded.

TRBJ2-2	NA	few	TRBV24-1	TGTGCCACCAGCCCGGGATATCTCCTTAACACCGGGGAGCTGTTTTTT	CATSPGYLLNTGELFF
TRBJ2-6	NA	many	TRBV30	TGTGCTATCACCAATGGCGGATCTGGGGCCAACGTCCTGACTTTC	CAITNGGSGANVLTF
TRBJ2-7	NA	many	TRBV7-9	TGTGCCAGCAGCTCCTCGGGGGTCGAGCAGTACTTC	CASSSSGVEQYF
TRBJ2-7	NA	many	TRBV28	TGTGCCAGCAATTCCGGGACGGCCAGCTCCTACGAGCAGTACTTC	CASNSGTASSYEQYF
TRBJ2-5	TRBD1	many	TRBV6-1	TGTGCCAGCGCGCGACAGGGGCCAAAAGAGACCCAGTACTTC	CASARQGPKETQYF
TRBJ1-5	NA	many	TRBV12-3/TRBV12-4	TGTGCCAGCAGTTCGGGACTGAACAATCAGCCCCAGCATTTT	CASSSGLNNQPQHF
TRBJ1-1	NA	NA	TRBV6-2/TRBV6-3	TGTGCCACCGTAGACATTCTGGGGGCTGAAGCTTTCTTT	CATVDILGAEAFF
TRBJ1-6	NA	NA	TRBV6-6	TGTGCCAGCAGTTACTCTACCAGGGCCTATAATTCACCCCTCCACTTT	CASSYSTRAYNSPLHF
TRBJ2-7	TRBD1	NA	TRBV20-1	TGCAGTGCCTTTTTTGGGGGGACAGGCAACTACGAGCAGTACTTC	CSAFFGGTGNYEQYF
TRBJ1-3	NA	many	TRBV2	TGTGCCAGCATTGGGCTAGCGACTGGAAACACCATATATTTT	CASIGLATGNTIYF
TRBJ2-7	TRBD1	many	TRBV4-3	TGCGCCAGCAGCCAAGGGGGGACAGGGGGCTACGAGCAGTACTTC	CASSQGGTGGYEQYF
TRBJ2-5	NA	many	TRBV28	TGTGCCAGCAGTTTATTCGGGGCAGAGAAAGAGACCCAGTACTTC	CASSLFGAEKETQYF
TRBJ2-1	TRBD1	few	TRBV11-2	TGTGCCAGCAGCTCCCCCAGGGGGAGTCGGTACAATGAGCAGTTCTTC	CASSSPRGSRYNEQFF
TRBJ1-1	NA	many	TRBV9	TGTGCCAGCAGCTTATACACATCAGGGAACACTGAAGCTTTCTTT	CASSLYTSGNTEAFF
TRBJ1-5	TRBD1	NA	TRBV7-8	TGTGCCAGCAGCAAGACAGGGAACAGTCAGCCCCAGCATTTT	CASSKTGNSQPQHF